The 27 T cell receptor beta chains reported below all come from one sample, sequenced in a study of technical replicates of blood from several donors (dated by TCRdb to about 2017). Libraries were prepared through the immunoSEQ multiplex PCR assay. TCRdb carries this immuneACCESS record with in-frame sequences only. Its versions omit some clonotypes, under half of them owing to an unresolved V gene in the studies checked, with the rest unexplained. For this sample there are some 77,000 clones; roughly 97% appear just once. The top ten constitute 0.3% to 0.35% of the sample. Sequenced material: T cells isolated from PBMCs. The receptors shown here come from a human donor in good health.

This clone is a singleton in its sample. The chain links TRBV28 to TRBJ2-7; possibly TRBD2 for D (5 bases). This CDR3 has 16 amino acids. V dropped 6 bases and J dropped 3 bases, with 21 bases sitting between them. Per germline, CDR1 MDHEN and CDR2 SYDVKM. CDR3 DNA sequence: TGTGCCAGCAGGGGGATAGGGCGGACTCTCGACTACGAGCAGTACTTC. It specifies CASRGIGRTLDYEQYF.

In its sample, this clone was seen a few times. DNA of the CDR3: TGTGCCAGCAGTCCACAGGGACCCTACTACTACGAGCAGTACTTC. This sequence encodes CASSPQGPYYYEQYF. The chain couples TRBV11-2 to TRBJ2-7, with D tentatively TRBD1 (6 bases). CDR3 length: 15 residues. The V gene's germline CDR1 is SGHAT and CDR2 FQNNGV. V was pared by 6 bases and J by 3 bases, with 18 bases between.

This chain connects TRBV30 to TRBJ1-6; D is ambiguous. V dropped 0 bases and J dropped 10 bases, with 4 bases sitting between them. Germline CDR1 GTSNPN, CDR2 SVGIG (reference sequence). CDR3 length: 11 amino acids. In DNA form, the CDR3 reads TGTGCCTGGAGTGTCGGGTCACCCCTCCACTTT. It encodes CAWSVGSPLHF. The variable domain in full, with the rest retrieved from reference TRBV30 and TRBJ1-6, is SQTIHQWPATLVQPVGSPLSLECTVEGTSNPNLYWYRQAAGRGLQLLFYSVGIGQISSEVPQNLSASRPQDRQFILSSKKLLLSDSGFYLCAWSVGSPLHFGNGTRLTVT.

This clone occurred once. The chain has TRBV25-1 and TRBJ2-3; TRBD2 matches at 12 bases. Germline V gene sequence: CDR1 MGHDK, CDR2 SYGVNS. J was trimmed by 3 bases and V by 5 bases; bases with no gene match: 6. The CDR3 length is 16 residues. CDR3 nucleotide sequence: TGTGCCAGCAGTCCTCTAGCGGGAGGGCCTACAGATACGCAGTATTTT. It is translated as CASSPLAGGPTDTQYF.

The chain carries TRBV6-5 and TRBJ2-5, with 7 bases aligning to TRBD2. V was clipped by 4 bases and J by 7 bases; unmatched bases: 3. The CDR3 covers 12 residues. Germline V gene data show CDR1 as MNHEY and CDR2 as SVGAGI. Written as DNA, the CDR3 is TGTGCCAGCAGTTTAAGCGGGGTGACCCAGTACTTC. It specifies CASSLSGVTQYF.

V usage is TRBV5-1 and J usage is TRBJ2-5; possibly TRBD2 for D (7 bases). This CDR3 spans 12 amino acids. The germline gives CDR1 SGHRS, CDR2 YFSETQ. Between the trimmed V and J ends, which lost 7 bases and 4 bases, there was a span of 11 bases. The CDR3 coding sequence is TGCGCCAGCCGGGGGGCGTCAGAGACCCAGTACTTC. This codes for CASRGASETQYF.

This chain joins TRBV28 and TRBJ2-1; D unresolved. Germline V gene data show CDR1 as MDHEN and CDR2 as SYDVKM. The length of the CDR3 is 11 residues. Trimming took 8 bases from V and 6 from J, leaving 8 bases between them. The CDR3, as DNA: TGTGCCAGCGCGTATGTCAATGAGCAGTTCTTC. It is translated as CASAYVNEQFF.

V is TRBV11-3 and J is TRBJ2-1; D is possibly TRBD2 (6 bases). Between the trimmed V and J ends, which lost 5 bases and 5 bases, there was a span of 10 bases. The length of the CDR3 is 13 residues. Germline V lookup: CDR1 SGHNT, CDR2 YENEEA. The CDR3, as DNA: TGTGCCAGCAGCCTGGGACTCCACAATGAGCAGTTCTTC. The encoded protein is CASSLGLHNEQFF.

This chain joins TRBV2 and TRBJ1-2; D possibly corresponds to TRBD1 (5 bases). This CDR3 is 11 amino acids long. Germline CDR1 SNHLY, CDR2 FYNNEI. Deletions cut 4 bases from V and 8 bases from J, with 8 bases between. CDR3 residues: CASSAGVGYTF. In DNA form, the CDR3 reads TGTGCCAGCAGTGCGGGGGTGGGCTACACCTTC.

This chain uses TRBV15 with TRBJ1-5; D unresolved. This CDR3 spans 14 amino acids. The germline gives CDR1 LNHNV, CDR2 YYDKDF (reference sequence). Between the trimmed V and J ends, which lost 1 base and 5 bases, there was a span of 9 bases. The CDR3 coding sequence is TGTGCCACCAGCAGAGTCGGCGGGTATCAGCCCCAGCATTTT. Residues: CATSRVGGYQPQHF.

The chain links TRBV25-1 to TRBJ2-1; possibly TRBD1 for D (5 bases). Germline CDR1 MGHDK, CDR2 SYGVNS. The CDR3 is made up of 13 amino acids. V was pared by 1 base and J by 7 bases, with 8 bases between. CDR3 in DNA: TGTGCCAGCAGTGAATGGGCAGGGAATGAGCAGTTCTTC. Amino acids: CASSEWAGNEQFF.

CDR3 sequence (DNA): TGTGCCTGGAGCCGGGACAGGGGGAATCGGGAGCCCCAGCATTTT. Protein: CAWSRDRGNREPQHF. The gene calls are TRBV30 and TRBJ1-5; 11 bases match TRBD1. This CDR3 spans 15 amino acids. V lost 3 bases to trimming and J lost 8 bases; unmatched junction nucleotides: 9. CDR1 GTSNPN and CDR2 SVGIG come from the germline V gene (reference sequence).

This sequence joins TRBV28 and TRBJ2-5, with 7 bases identical to TRBD1. The J call may be faulty, since TRBJ2-7 better matches the DNA end. The CDR3 sequence is 13 residues long. Germline-derived CDR1 and CDR2 are MDHEN and SYDVKM. CDR3 loop: CASSPGQSYEQYF. In DNA form, the CDR3 reads TGTGCCAGCAGTCCGGGACAGTCATACGAGCAGTACTTC.

V gene TRBV9 combines with J gene TRBJ1-5; 10 bases are shared with TRBD1. Germline CDR1 reads SGDLS; CDR2 reads YYNGEE. The CDR3 totals 15 residues. The trim removed 2 bases at V and 5 bases at J, leaving 4 bases unmatched. CDR3 coding DNA: TGTGCCAGCAGCGTCGAGGACAGGGGGGATCAGCCCCAGCATTTT. Translation: CASSVEDRGDQPQHF.

The rearrangement joins TRBV7-3 to TRBJ2-2, with a weak D call TRBD1 (5 bases). Germline V gene sequence: CDR1 SGHTA, CDR2 FQGTGA. CDR3 length equals 14 residues. V was shortened by 4 bases and J by 6 bases, with 12 bases between the two germline ends. This CDR3 is CASSYLGHAGELFF. CDR3 nucleotides: TGTGCCAGCAGCTACTTAGGACATGCCGGGGAGCTGTTTTTT.

The V call is TRBV28, the J call TRBJ2-7; 13 bases agree with TRBD2. Germline V gene lookup returns CDR1 MDHEN and CDR2 SYDVKM. V dropped 7 bases and J dropped 2; count of bases not matched to a gene: 5. The CDR3 length is 15 residues. This chain's CDR3 is CASNLLAGGTYEQYF. The CDR3 DNA sequence: TGTGCCAGCAACCTACTAGCGGGAGGGACCTACGAGCAGTACTTC. The full variable domain, completed using reference TRBV28 and TRBJ2-7, is DVKVTQSSRYLVKRTGEKVFLECVQDMDHENMFWYRQDPGLGLRLIYFSYDVKMKEKGDIPEGYSVSREKKERFSLILESASTNQTSMYLCASNLLAGGTYEQYFGPGTRLTVT.

The gene calls are TRBV5-1 and TRBJ1-3, with a possible D match to TRBD1 (6 bases). This CDR3 has 16 amino acids. Trimming took off 2 bases at V and 6 bases at J, with 18 bases between the two ends. CDR1 and CDR2 (germline): SGHRS, YFSETQ. This chain's CDR3 is CASSLGSQGPANTIYF. CDR3 nucleotides: TGCGCCAGCAGCTTAGGCTCACAGGGTCCTGCAAACACCATATATTTT.

The rearrangement uses TRBV4-2 and TRBJ1-5, with 11 bases fitting TRBD1. Germline V gene sequence: CDR1 LGHNA, CDR2 YNFKEQ. V shed 4 bases, J shed 7 bases, and the junction held 6 bases outside the gene matches. The CDR3 sequence is 15 residues long. The CDR3 reads CASSRGQGGLQPQHF. DNA for the CDR3: TGTGCCAGCAGCCGGGGACAGGGGGGGCTACAGCCCCAGCATTTT.

The chain joins TRBV19 to TRBJ2-3, with 10 bases identical to TRBD2. CDR3 length: 18 amino acids. Per germline, CDR1 LNHDA and CDR2 SQIVND (reference sequence). V lost 2 bases and J lost 6; bases outside the gene matches: 14. The CDR3 spells CASSIPLGAGGSRDTQYF. The CDR3 DNA reads as TGTGCCAGTAGTATACCCCTGGGAGCGGGAGGGTCCAGGGATACGCAGTATTTT.

The rearrangement joins TRBV29-1 to TRBJ2-3, with 8 bases lining up with TRBD2. This CDR3 region has 17 residues. In germline, CDR1 is SQVTM, CDR2 ANQGSEA. The V segment lost 4 bases and the J segment 1 base; nucleotides outside the gene matches: 13. The CDR3: CSVVVWGTRHGTDTQYF. In DNA form, the CDR3 reads TGCAGCGTTGTGGTTTGGGGGACTAGGCATGGCACAGATACGCAGTATTTT.

In DNA form, the CDR3 reads TGTGCCATCAGTGAGTCGTTGGAGGGGGAAGCTTTCTTT. Encoded protein: CAISESLEGEAFF. J is TRBJ1-1 and V is TRBV10-3; TRBD1 might be the D (5 bases). The CDR3 length is 13 residues. Germline CDR1 is ENHRY and CDR2 is SYGVKD. Trimming removed 0 bases from V and 8 bases from J, with 10 bases in between.

The chain links TRBV10-1 to TRBJ1-1; D call uncertain. The CDR3 length is 15 residues. Trimming left V 6 bases short and J 4 bases short, with 18 bases between. The V gene's germline CDR1 is WNHNN and CDR2 SYGVQD (reference sequence). CDR3 coding DNA: TGCGCCAGCAGCCTATATTTATTTGAGGGCACTGAAGCTTTCTTT. This gives the protein CASSLYLFEGTEAFF.

The genes are TRBV7-6 and TRBJ2-3; D is unresolved. The CDR3 length is 13 residues. Trimming shortened V by 1 base and J by 6 bases, and 8 bases separated the two germline ends. Germline V lookup: CDR1 SGHVS, CDR2 FNYEAQ. The CDR3 DNA reads as TGTGCCAGCAGCTTAGGGGTCGGGGATACGCAGTATTTT. This gives the protein CASSLGVGDTQYF.

The V gene is TRBV5-4, the J gene TRBJ1-5; D remains ambiguous. V was trimmed by 0 bases and J by 4 bases, leaving 5 bases between them. This CDR3 has 13 amino acids. Germline CDR1 is SGHNT and CDR2 is YYREEE (reference sequence). The CDR3 DNA reads as TGTGCCAGCAGCTTGGACAGTAATCAGCCCCAGCATTTT. Its protein product is CASSLDSNQPQHF.

The chain has TRBV7-9 and TRBJ2-3, with a weak D call TRBD2 (5 bases). V gave up 4 bases and J gave up 10 bases, with 18 bases separating them. The germline V gene has CDR1 SEHNR and CDR2 FQNEAQ (reference sequence). The CDR3 runs 14 residues. CDR3 protein: CASSSGILGVAQYF. CDR3 coding DNA: TGTGCCAGCAGCTCGGGGATTCTGGGCGTAGCGCAGTATTTT.

CDR3 bases: TGTGCCAGCAGCTTAGAGACCCTCGGGAGGGGGCAGTTCTTC. This sequence encodes CASSLETLGRGQFF. The chain combines TRBV7-6 with TRBJ2-1; 8 nucleotides match TRBD2. Looked up from germline, CDR1 is SGHVS and CDR2 is FNYEAQ. CDR3 length: 14 amino acids. Trimming removed 1 base from V and 12 bases from J; junction bases left unmatched: 8.

The chain carries TRBV7-6 and TRBJ2-7; 8 nucleotides agree with TRBD2. Germline CDR1 SGHVS, CDR2 FNYEAQ. This CDR3 has 16 residues. V was pared by 5 bases and J by 0 bases, with 9 bases of the junction left unmatched. In nucleotides, the CDR3 is TGTGCCAGCAGCCCCTGGGATAGCGGGACCTCCTACGAGCAGTACTTC. Protein: CASSPWDSGTSYEQYF.